This TCR beta chain was captured by sequencing in a study of CD8+ T cells in alopecia areata. On this clone itself: What it binds is not known.

cDNA prepared by RNA extraction and subsequent reverse transcription served as the template for sequencing. Assay used: immunoSEQ multiplex PCR; TCRdb lists only in-frame clones, some missing. The sample has 95,000 to 120,000 clones, approximately 59% seen once; the top ten hold 20% to 25%. This CDR3 contains 14 residues. Germline V lookup: CDR1 SGHTA, CDR2 FQGNSA. V was clipped by 5 bases and J by 0 bases, with 10 bases between them. General study results and limits: The study also sequences resident alphabeta T cells of normal skin in scalp samples. Lesional scalp exceeded normal scalp in clonality, especially in alopecia totalis/universalis.

The V and J genes are TRBV7-2 and TRBJ1-1; D unclear. This receptor was identified in a human donor in good health. Source material: CD8+ T cells sorted from blood. The CDR3 is CASSPKILNTEAFF. CDR3 DNA: TGTGCCAGCAGCCCTAAAATTTTGAACACTGAAGCTTTCTTT.